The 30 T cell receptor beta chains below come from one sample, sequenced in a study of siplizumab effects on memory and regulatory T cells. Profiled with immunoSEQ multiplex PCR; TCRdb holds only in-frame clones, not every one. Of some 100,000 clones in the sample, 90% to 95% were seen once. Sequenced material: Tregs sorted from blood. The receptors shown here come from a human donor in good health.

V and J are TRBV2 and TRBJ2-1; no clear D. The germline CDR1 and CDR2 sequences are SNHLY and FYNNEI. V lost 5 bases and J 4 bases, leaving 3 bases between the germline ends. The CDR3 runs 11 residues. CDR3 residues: CASSRYNEQFF. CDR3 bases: TGTGCCAGCAGTCGATACAATGAGCAGTTCTTC.

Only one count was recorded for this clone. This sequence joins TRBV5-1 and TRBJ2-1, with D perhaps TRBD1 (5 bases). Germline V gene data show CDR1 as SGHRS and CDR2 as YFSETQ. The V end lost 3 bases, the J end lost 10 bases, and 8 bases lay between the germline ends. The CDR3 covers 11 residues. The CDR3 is CASSSPGEQFF. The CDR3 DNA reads TGCGCCAGCAGCTCTCCAGGGGAGCAGTTCTTC.

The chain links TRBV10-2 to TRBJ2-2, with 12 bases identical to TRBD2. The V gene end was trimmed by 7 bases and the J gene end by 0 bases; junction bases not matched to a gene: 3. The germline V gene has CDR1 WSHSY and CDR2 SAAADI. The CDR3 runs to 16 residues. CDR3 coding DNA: TGCGCCAGCAACGGACTAGCGGGGACGAACACCGGGGAGCTGTTTTTT. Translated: CASNGLAGTNTGELFF.

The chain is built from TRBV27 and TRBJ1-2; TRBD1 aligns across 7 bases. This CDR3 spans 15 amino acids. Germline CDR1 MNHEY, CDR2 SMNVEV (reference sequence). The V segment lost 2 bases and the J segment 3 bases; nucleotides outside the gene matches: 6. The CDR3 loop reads CASSLTRDSHYGYTF. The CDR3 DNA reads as TGTGCCAGCAGTTTAACCCGGGACAGTCACTATGGCTACACCTTC.

Written as DNA, the CDR3 is TGTGCCAGCAGCGCAACGGGACAGACGGAGCAGTTCTTC. Amino acids: CASSATGQTEQFF. The chain employs TRBV13 and TRBJ2-1; 7 bases map to TRBD1. The V gene's germline CDR1 is PRHDT and CDR2 FYEKMQ (reference sequence). Losses at the gene ends were 5 bases for V and 10 bases for J; bases not matched to a gene: 8. The CDR3 has 13 amino acids. Together with reference TRBV13 and TRBJ2-1, the CDR3 gives the full variable domain: AAGVIQSPRHLIKEKRETATLKCYPIPRHDTVYWYQQGPGQDPQFLISFYEKMQSDKGSIPDRFSAQQFSDYHSELNMSSLELGDSALYFCASSATGQTEQFFGPGTRLTVL.

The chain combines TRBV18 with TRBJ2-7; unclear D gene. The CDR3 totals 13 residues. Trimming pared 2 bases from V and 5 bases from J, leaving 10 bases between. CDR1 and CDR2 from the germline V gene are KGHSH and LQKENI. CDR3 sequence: CASSPNSLNEQYF. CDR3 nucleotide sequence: TGTGCCAGCTCACCAAATAGTTTGAACGAGCAGTACTTC.

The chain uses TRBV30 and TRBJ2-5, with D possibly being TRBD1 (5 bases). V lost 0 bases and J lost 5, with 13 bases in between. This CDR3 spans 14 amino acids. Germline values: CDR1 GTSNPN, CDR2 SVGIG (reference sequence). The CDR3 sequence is CAWSVQVRWETQYF. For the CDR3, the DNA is TGTGCCTGGAGTGTACAGGTTAGATGGGAGACCCAGTACTTC.

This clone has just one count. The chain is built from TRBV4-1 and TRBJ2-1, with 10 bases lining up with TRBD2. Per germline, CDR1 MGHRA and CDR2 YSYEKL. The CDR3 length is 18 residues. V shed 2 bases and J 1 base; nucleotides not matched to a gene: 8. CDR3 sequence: CASSQSLGLADSYNEQFF. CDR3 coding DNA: TGCGCCAGCAGCCAATCCCTCGGACTAGCGGATTCCTACAATGAGCAGTTCTTC.

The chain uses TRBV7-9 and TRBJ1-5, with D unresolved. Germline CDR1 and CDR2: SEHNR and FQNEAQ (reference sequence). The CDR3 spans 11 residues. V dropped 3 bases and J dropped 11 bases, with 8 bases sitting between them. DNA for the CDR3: TGTGCCAGCAGCTTTGAATTGTCCCAGCATTTT. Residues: CASSFELSQHF. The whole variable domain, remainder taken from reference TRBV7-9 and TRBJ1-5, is DTGVSQNPRHKITKRGQNVTFRCDPISEHNRLYWYRQTLGQGPEFLTYFQNEAQLEKSRLLSDRFSAERPKGSFSTLEIQRTEQGDSAMYLCASSFELSQHFGDGTRLSIL.

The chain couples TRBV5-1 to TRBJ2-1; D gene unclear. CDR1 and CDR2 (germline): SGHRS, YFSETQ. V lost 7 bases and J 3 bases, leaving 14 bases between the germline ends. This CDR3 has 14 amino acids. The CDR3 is CASGPGGVYNEQFF. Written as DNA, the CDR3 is TGCGCCAGCGGCCCGGGCGGCGTCTACAATGAGCAGTTCTTC.

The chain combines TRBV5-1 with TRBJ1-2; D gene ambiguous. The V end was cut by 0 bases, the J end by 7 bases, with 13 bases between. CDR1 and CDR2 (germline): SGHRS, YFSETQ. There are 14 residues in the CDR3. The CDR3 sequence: CASSLEAGMGGYTF. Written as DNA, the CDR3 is TGCGCCAGCAGCTTGGAAGCCGGGATGGGTGGCTACACCTTC.

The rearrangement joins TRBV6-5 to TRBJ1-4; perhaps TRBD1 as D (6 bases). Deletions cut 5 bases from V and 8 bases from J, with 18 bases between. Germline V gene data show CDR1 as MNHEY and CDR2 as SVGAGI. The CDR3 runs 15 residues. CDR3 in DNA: TGTGCCAGCAGTGGCCATTTAGTGCAGGGGGAAAAACTGTTTTTT. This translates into CASSGHLVQGEKLFF.

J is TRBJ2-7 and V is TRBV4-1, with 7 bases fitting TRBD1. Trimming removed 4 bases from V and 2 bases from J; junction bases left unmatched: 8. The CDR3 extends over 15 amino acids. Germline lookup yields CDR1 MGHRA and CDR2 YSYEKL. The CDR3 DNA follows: TGCGCCAGCAGCCCTACGAGGGACAGCCCCTACGAGCAGTACTTC. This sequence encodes CASSPTRDSPYEQYF.

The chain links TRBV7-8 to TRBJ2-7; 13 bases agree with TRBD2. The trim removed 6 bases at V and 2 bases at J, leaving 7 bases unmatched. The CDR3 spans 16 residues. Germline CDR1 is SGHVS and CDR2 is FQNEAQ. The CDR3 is CASSSPGLAGTYEQYF. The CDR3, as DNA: TGTGCCAGCAGTTCTCCGGGACTAGCGGGAACCTACGAGCAGTACTTC. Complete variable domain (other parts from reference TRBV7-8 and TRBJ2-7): GAGVSQSPRYKVAKRGQDVALRCDPISGHVSLFWYQQALGQGPEFLTYFQNEAQLDKSGLPSDRFFAERPEGSVSTLKIQRTQQEDSAVYLCASSSPGLAGTYEQYFGPGTRLTVT.

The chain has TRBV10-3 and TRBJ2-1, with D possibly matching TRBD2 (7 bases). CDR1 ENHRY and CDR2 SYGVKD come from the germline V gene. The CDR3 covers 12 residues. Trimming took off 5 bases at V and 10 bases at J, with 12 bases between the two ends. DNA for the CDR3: TGTGCCATCAGTAGGGGGGGTAGAGAGCAGTTCTTC. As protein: CAISRGGREQFF.

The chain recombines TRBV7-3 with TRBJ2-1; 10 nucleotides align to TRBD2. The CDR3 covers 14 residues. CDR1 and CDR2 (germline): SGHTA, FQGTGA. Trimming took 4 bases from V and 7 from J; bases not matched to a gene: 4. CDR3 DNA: TGTGCCAGCAGCTCGACTAGCGGGTCGAATGAGCAGTTCTTC. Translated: CASSSTSGSNEQFF.

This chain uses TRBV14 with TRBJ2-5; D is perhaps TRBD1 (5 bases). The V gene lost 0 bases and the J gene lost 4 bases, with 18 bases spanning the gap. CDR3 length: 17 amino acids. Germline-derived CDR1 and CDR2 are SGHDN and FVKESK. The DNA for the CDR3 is TGTGCCAGCAGCCAAGATTCTTACAGGATAAGTTTAGAGACCCAGTACTTC. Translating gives CASSQDSYRISLETQYF.

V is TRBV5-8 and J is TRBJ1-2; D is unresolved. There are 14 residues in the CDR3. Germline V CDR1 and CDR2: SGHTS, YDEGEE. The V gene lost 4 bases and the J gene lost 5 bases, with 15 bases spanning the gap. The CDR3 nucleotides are TGTGCCAGCAGCCGTACTCAGGTCTTATATGGCTACACCTTC. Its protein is CASSRTQVLYGYTF.

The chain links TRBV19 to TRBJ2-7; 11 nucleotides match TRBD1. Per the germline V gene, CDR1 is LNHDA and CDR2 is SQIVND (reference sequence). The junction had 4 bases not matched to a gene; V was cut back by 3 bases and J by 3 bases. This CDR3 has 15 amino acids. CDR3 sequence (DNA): TGTGCCAGTAGTATTTTCGGGACAGGGGGCTACGAGCAGTACTTC. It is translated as CASSIFGTGGYEQYF.

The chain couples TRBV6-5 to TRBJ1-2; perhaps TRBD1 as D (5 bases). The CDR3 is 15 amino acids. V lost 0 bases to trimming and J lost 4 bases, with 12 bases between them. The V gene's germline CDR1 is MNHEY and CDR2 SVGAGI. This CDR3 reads CASSYSSGGAYGYTF. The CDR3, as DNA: TGTGCCAGCAGTTACTCCTCGGGAGGGGCCTATGGCTACACCTTC.

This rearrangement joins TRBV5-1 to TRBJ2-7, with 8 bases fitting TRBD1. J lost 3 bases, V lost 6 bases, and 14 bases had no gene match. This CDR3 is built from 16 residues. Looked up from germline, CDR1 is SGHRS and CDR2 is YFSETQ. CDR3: CASTANPGQAYYEQYF. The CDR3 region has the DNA TGCGCCAGCACCGCAAATCCGGGACAGGCCTACTACGAGCAGTACTTC. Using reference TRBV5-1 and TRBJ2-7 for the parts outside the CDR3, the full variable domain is KAGVTQTPRYLIKTRGQQVTLSCSPISGHRSVSWYQQTPGQGLQFLFEYFSETQRNKGNFPGRFSGRQFSNSRSEMNVSTLELGDSALYLCASTANPGQAYYEQYFGPGTRLTVT.

In nucleotides, the CDR3 is TGTGCCAGAAGCTTAGGCGGCCCTAGGGGGCGTGAGTCTGGAAACACCATATATTTT. Translation gives CARSLGGPRGRESGNTIYF. The chain couples TRBV7-5 to TRBJ1-3; no DNA check was done on the table's D call, TRBD1. TRBV7-5 is a listed pseudogene. The CDR3 sequence is 19 residues long.

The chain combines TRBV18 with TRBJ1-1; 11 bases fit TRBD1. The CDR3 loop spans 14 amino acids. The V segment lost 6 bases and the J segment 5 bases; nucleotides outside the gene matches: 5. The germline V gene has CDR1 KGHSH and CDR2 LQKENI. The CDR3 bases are TGTGCCAGCTCGCCGGGACAGGGGGGTACTGAAGCTTTCTTT. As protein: CASSPGQGGTEAFF.

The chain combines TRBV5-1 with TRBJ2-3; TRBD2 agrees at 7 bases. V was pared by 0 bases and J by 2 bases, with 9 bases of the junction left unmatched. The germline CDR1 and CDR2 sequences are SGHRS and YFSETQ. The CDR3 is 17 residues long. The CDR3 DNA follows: TGCGCCAGCAGCTTGGTAGGGCCTAGCGGAACCACAGATACGCAGTATTTT. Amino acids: CASSLVGPSGTTDTQYF.

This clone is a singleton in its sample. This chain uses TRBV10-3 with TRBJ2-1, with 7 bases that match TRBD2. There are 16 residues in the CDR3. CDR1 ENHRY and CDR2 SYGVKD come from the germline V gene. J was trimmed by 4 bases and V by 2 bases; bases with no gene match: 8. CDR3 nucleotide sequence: TGTGCCATCAGTGAGGGGAGGGCCGGTCTGTACAATGAGCAGTTCTTC. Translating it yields CAISEGRAGLYNEQFF.

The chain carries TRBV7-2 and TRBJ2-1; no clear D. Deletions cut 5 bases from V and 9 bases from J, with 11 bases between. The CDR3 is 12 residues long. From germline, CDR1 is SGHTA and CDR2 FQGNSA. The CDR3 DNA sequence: TGTGCCAGCAGCGTCGGAGTTTCTGAGCAGTTCTTC. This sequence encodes CASSVGVSEQFF.

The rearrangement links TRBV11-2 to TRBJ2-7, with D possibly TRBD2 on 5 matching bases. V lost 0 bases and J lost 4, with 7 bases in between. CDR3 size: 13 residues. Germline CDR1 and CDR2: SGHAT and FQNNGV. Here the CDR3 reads CASSLEGGYEQYF. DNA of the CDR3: TGTGCCAGCAGCTTAGAAGGAGGATACGAGCAGTACTTC.

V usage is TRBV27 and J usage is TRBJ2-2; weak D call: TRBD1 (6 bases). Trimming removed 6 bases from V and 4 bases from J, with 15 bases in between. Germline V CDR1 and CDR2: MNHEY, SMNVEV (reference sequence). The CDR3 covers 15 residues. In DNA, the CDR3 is TGTGCCAGCAGCAACCTCCGACAGGCCACCGGGGAGCTGTTTTTT. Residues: CASSNLRQATGELFF.

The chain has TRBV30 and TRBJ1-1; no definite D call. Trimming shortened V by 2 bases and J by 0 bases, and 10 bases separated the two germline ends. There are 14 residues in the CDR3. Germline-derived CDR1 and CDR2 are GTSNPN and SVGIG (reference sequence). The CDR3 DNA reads TGTGCCTGGAGTCCGTCGAACGTGAACACTGAAGCTTTCTTT. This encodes CAWSPSNVNTEAFF.

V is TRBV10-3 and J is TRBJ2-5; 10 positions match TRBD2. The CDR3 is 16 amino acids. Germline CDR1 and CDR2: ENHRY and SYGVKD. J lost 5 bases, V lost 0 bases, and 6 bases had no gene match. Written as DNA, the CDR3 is TGTGCCATCAGTGAGTCCTGGAGCGGGAGGGCCGAGACCCAGTACTTC. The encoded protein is CAISESWSGRAETQYF.